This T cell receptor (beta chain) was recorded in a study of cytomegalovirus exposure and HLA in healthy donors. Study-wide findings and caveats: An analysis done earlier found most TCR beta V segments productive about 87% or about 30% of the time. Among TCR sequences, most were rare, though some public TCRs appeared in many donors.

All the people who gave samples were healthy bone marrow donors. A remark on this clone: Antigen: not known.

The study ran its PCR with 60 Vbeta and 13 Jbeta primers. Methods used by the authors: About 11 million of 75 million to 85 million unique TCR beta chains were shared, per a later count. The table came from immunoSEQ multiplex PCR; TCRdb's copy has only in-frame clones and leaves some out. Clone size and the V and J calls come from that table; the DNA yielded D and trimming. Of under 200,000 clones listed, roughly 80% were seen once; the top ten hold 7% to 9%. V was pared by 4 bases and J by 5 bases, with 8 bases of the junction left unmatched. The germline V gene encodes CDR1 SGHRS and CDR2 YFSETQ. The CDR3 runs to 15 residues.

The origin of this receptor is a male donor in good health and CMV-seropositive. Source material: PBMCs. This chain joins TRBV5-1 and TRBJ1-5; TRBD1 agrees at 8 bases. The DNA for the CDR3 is TGCGCCAGCAGCCTCGGGACAGGTCATGATCAGCCCCAGCATTTT. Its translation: CASSLGTGHDQPQHF.